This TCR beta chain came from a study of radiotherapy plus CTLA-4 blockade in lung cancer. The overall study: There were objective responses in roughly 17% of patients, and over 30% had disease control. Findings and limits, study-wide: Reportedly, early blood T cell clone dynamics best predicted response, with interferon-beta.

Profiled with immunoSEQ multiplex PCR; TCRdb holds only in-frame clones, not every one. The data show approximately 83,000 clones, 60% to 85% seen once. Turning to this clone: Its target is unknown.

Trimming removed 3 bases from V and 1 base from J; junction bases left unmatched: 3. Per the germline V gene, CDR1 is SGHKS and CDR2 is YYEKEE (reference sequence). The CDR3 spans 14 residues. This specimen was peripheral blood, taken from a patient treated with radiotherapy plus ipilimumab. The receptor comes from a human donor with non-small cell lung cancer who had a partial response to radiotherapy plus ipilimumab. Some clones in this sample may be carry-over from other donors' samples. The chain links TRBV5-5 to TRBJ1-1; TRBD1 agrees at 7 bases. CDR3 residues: CASSWGQPNTEAFF. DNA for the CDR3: TGTGCCAGCAGCTGGGGACAGCCGAACACTGAAGCTTTCTTT.